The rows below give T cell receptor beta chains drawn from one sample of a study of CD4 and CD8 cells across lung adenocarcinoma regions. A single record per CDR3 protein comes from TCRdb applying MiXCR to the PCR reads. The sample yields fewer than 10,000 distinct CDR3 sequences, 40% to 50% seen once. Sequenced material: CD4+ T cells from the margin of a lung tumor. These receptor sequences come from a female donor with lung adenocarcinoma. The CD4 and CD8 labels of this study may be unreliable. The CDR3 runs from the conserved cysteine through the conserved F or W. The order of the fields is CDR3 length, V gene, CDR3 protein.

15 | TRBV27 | CASSLVAGGYNEQFF
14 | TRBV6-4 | CASSDSGPHNEQYF
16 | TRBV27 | CASSLGLAGVKETQYF
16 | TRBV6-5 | CASSYGVVTNTGTQYF
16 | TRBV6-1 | CASIRASGGDLYEQYF
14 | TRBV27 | CASRLAGGVNEQFF
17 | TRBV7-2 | CASSYTGTGHNQNIQYF
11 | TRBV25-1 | CASSGGREQYF
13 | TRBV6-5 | CASSYSMSNEQFF
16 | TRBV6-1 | CASSQTGGWAYNMQFF
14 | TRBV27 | CASRITGANYEQYF
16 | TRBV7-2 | CASSLGYRGPTGELFF
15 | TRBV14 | CASSQGLGGSYEQFF
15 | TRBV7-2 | CARGFGGGYPDTQYF
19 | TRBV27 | CASSLSIGTSGRARETQYF
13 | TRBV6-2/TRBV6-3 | CASSYSLGNEQFF
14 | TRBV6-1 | CASSTDGGLVTLHF
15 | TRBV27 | CASSGLRDRDYEQYF
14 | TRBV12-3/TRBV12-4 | CAGRSRRDQDTQYF